This entry lists 6 T cell receptor beta chains sequenced from one sample in a study of radiotherapy plus CTLA-4 blockade in lung cancer. TCRdb's table, derived via immunoSEQ multiplex PCR, lists solely in-frame clones and lacks some. The table has some 110,000 clones, more than 65% seen once; the top ten hold roughly 3.1%. The sample in question was peripheral blood, obtained from a patient treated with radiotherapy plus ipilimumab. Every receptor here comes from a human donor with non-small cell lung cancer that progressed on radiotherapy plus ipilimumab. Some clones in this sample may be carry-over from other donors' samples.

This chain connects TRBV7-8 to TRBJ2-1; D unclear. The CDR3 covers 13 residues. Looked up from germline, CDR1 is SGHVS and CDR2 is FQNEAQ. Trimming took 2 bases from V and 7 from J, leaving 9 bases between them. CDR3 bases: TGTGCCAGCAGCTTAATAGGGTGGAATGAGCAGTTCTTC. Encoded protein: CASSLIGWNEQFF.

The rearrangement uses TRBV4-1 and TRBJ2-1, with TRBD2 identical over 12 bases. There are 16 residues in the CDR3. The germline gives CDR1 MGHRA, CDR2 YSYEKL. Trimming removed 0 bases from V and 5 bases from J; junction bases left unmatched: 2. Here the CDR3 reads CASSQERTSGDNEQFF. The DNA of the CDR3 is TGCGCCAGCAGCCAAGAGAGGACTAGCGGGGACAATGAGCAGTTCTTC.

Only a few counts were recorded for this clone. The V call is TRBV10-1, the J call TRBJ1-5; TRBD1 aligns across 10 bases. The CDR3 is 16 amino acids. The V and J ends lost 5 bases and 2 bases, in that order; junction bases with no gene match: 6. Germline V gene data show CDR1 as WNHNN and CDR2 as SYGVQD (reference sequence). CDR3 DNA: TGCGCCAGCAGTAACCACGGACAGGGGGGCAATCAGCCCCAGCATTTT. Residues: CASSNHGQGGNQPQHF.

CDR3 in amino acids: CASSLRSGDEKLFF. CDR3 DNA: TGTGCCAGCAGCTTGAGGTCGGGTGATGAAAAACTGTTTTTT. The chain has TRBV7-6 and TRBJ1-4; no clear D. Germline V gene lookup returns CDR1 SGHVS and CDR2 FNYEAQ. Deletions cut 3 bases from V and 6 bases from J, with 11 bases between. The CDR3 totals 14 residues.

The DNA of the CDR3 is TGTGCCAGCTCACCACGGACGGAGTGGGGATGGGAAGCTTTCTTT. This gives the protein CASSPRTEWGWEAFF. The gene calls are TRBV18 and TRBJ1-1, with D unresolved. The germline gives CDR1 KGHSH, CDR2 LQKENI. CDR3 length equals 15 residues. V lost 1 base, J lost 8 bases, and 17 bases lay in between.

The J gene is TRBJ1-3, the V gene TRBV2; D not certain. From germline, CDR1 is SNHLY and CDR2 FYNNEI. V was pared by 5 bases and J by 1 base, with 12 bases between. The CDR3 is made up of 15 amino acids. The CDR3 sequence is CASSNIAGSGNTIYF. The CDR3, as DNA: TGTGCCAGCAGTAACATAGCCGGTTCTGGAAACACCATATATTTT.